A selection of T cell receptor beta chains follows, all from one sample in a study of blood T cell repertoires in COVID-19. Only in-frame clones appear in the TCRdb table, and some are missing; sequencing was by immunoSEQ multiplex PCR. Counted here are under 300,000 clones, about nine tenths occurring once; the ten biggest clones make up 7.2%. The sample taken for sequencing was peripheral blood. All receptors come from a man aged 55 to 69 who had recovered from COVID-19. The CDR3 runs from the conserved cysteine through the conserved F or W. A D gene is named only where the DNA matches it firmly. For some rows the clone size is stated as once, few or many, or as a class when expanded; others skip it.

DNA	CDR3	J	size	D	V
TGTGCCACCAGTAGTCCGGGAGGAACAGATACGCAGTATTTT	CATSSPGGTDTQYF	TRBJ2-3	.	TRBD2	TRBV24-1
TGTGCCAGTAGTATAGGGTGGGGGGGCTTCTACGAGCAGTACTTC	CASSIGWGGFYEQYF	TRBJ2-7	.	.	TRBV19
TGTGCCAGCAGCCCTGGCGGGGGGGATACCGGGGAGCTGTTTTTT	CASSPGGGDTGELFF	TRBJ2-2	.	TRBD2	TRBV3-1/TRBV3-2
TGCGCCAGCAGCTCAGGGGGAGAAAAGCAGTACTTC	CASSSGGEKQYF	TRBJ2-7	once	TRBD1	TRBV5-1
TGTGCCAGCAGCTTAGACCCACTAAGGGAAGCGGAAGAGACCCAGTACTTC	CASSLDPLREAEETQYF	TRBJ2-5	.	.	TRBV11-2
TGTGCCAGCAGATACCCCAAATCGGTGGGAAACACCATATATTTT	CASRYPKSVGNTIYF	TRBJ1-3	.	.	TRBV6-6
TGCGCAGGGGACTATACGTACGGGGACAGGCTCTCCTACGAGCAGTACTTC	CAGDYTYGDRLSYEQYF	TRBJ2-7	.	.	TRBV5-1
TGTGCTAGTGGAGGGAGGGGGGCTCAGGCCCCCTACGAGCAGTACTTC	CASGGRGAQAPYEQYF	TRBJ2-7	.	.	TRBV12-5
TGTGCCAGCAGCCCACAAACCGGGACAGAGCGGGGGCAGCCCCAGCATTTT	CASSPQTGTERGQPQHF	TRBJ1-5	few	TRBD1	TRBV9
TGTGCCAGCAGGGGACAGGGGGGCACCGGGGAGCTGTTTTTT	CASRGQGGTGELFF	TRBJ2-2	.	TRBD1	TRBV6-5
TGTGCCAGCACTCTACGAGGGCCCCAAGAGACCCAGTACTTC	CASTLRGPQETQYF	TRBJ2-5	.	.	TRBV6-5
TGTGCCAGCAGCCAAGGCGGGGGCACAGATACGCAGTATTTT	CASSQGGGTDTQYF	TRBJ2-3	.	.	TRBV14